These 22 T cell receptor beta chains share one sample of origin, sequenced in a study of CD8+CD57+ T cells in acquired aplastic anemia. CD8+CD57+ cell expansion, shown by flow cytometry, had occurred in the patients selected for sequencing. Researchers used genomic DNA as the template to profile TCR beta VDJ and CDR3. TCRdb re-derived calls from the reads in MiXCR, one entry per CDR3 protein. The data contain 300,000 or so distinct CDR3 sequences, around three fifths of them singletons. Sequencing was carried out using sorted CD4+, CD8+, or CD8+CD57+ T cells (not recorded which) from PBMCs. All receptors derive from a human donor with aplastic anemia.

This clonotype was observed at least ten times. As DNA, the CDR3 is TGTGCCAGTAGCCCATATGCCGCCGGGACAGTCACCTACGAGCAGTACTTC. Its translation is CASSPYAAGTVTYEQYF. The chain uses TRBV19 and TRBJ2-7; TRBD1 agrees at 7 bases. This CDR3 comprises 17 residues. The V gene's germline CDR1 is LNHDA and CDR2 SQIVND (reference sequence). V trimming: 6 bases; J trimming: 2 bases; junction bases outside the gene matches: 16.

This chain links TRBV5-5 with TRBJ1-2; 8 bases fit TRBD1. CDR3 length: 18 residues. CDR1 is SGHKS and CDR2 is YYEKEE in the germline V gene (reference sequence). Unmatched junction bases numbered 25, after V lost 8 bases and J lost 7 bases. CDR3 sequence: CARLKMGTFRGRVCGYTF. Written as DNA, the CDR3 is TGTGCCAGGCTGAAGATGGGGACTTTCAGGGGGCGGGTCTGTGGCTACACCTTC.

V gene TRBV2 combines with J gene TRBJ2-1; perhaps D is TRBD1 or TRBD2 (5 bases each). The V end lost 4 bases, the J end lost 6 bases, and 19 bases lay between the germline ends. Germline loops: CDR1 SNHLY, CDR2 FYNNEI. CDR3 length equals 16 residues. In DNA form, the CDR3 reads TGTGCCAGCAGTGTCGACCCGGGGCGCGCGTCCAATGAGCAGTTCTTC. This gives the protein CASSVDPGRASNEQFF.

The chain links TRBV20-1 to TRBJ1-1; 10 bases are shared with TRBD1. The CDR3 has 16 amino acids. Germline assignment: CDR1 DFQATT and CDR2 SNEGSKA (reference sequence). With V trimmed by 6 bases and J by 11 bases, 21 bases remained unmatched. The CDR3 region has the DNA TGCAGTGCCACCACAGGGACAGGGGAAATTTTAAATGGGGCTTTCTTT. It encodes CSATTGTGEILNGAFF.

This clonotype showed up many times. The gene calls are TRBV19 and TRBJ2-7; D remains unclear. Deletions cut 5 bases from V and 0 bases from J, with 8 bases between. The CDR3 is 13 amino acids. Germline V gene data show CDR1 as LNHDA and CDR2 as SQIVND (reference sequence). The CDR3, as DNA: TGTGCCAGTAGTCATCCGAGCTCCTACGAGCAGTACTTC. Translation: CASSHPSSYEQYF.

V is TRBV20-1 and J is TRBJ2-7; possibly TRBD1 or TRBD2 for D (5 bases each). Germline lookup yields CDR1 DFQATT and CDR2 SNEGSKA (reference sequence). The CDR3 sequence is 12 residues long. Trimming stripped 3 bases from V and 1 base from J, with 7 bases between. CDR3 in DNA: TGCAGTGCTAGCGGGGCTTCCTACGAGCAGTACTTC. Protein sequence: CSASGASYEQYF.

This rearrangement joins TRBV7-3 to TRBJ2-1; 9 bases line up with TRBD1. This CDR3 has 16 residues. V dropped 2 bases and J dropped 8; count of bases not matched to a gene: 10. In germline, CDR1 is SGHTA, CDR2 FQGTGA. The CDR3 protein is CASSLGGQGCYDEQFF. CDR3 nucleotides: TGTGCCAGCAGCTTAGGGGGACAGGGCTGTTACGATGAGCAGTTCTTC.

V is TRBV6-5 and J is TRBJ1-5; D not resolved. Germline CDR1 and CDR2: MNHEY and SVGAGI. Trimming pared 0 bases from V and 1 base from J, leaving 7 bases between. The CDR3 totals 15 residues. The CDR3 loop is CASSYSSESNQPQHF. In DNA form, the CDR3 reads TGTGCCAGCAGTTACTCCTCGGAGAGCAATCAGCCCCAGCATTTT.

This clonotype was recorded many times. This sequence joins TRBV10-3 and TRBJ1-1, with unresolved D. V was trimmed by 2 bases and J by 0 bases, leaving 10 bases between them. Germline V gene data show CDR1 as ENHRY and CDR2 as SYGVKD. The CDR3 has 15 amino acids. CDR3 amino acids: CAISEDTSMNTEAFF. The CDR3 bases are TGTGCCATCAGTGAGGACACTTCTATGAACACTGAAGCTTTCTTT.

A word on this clonotype: One end of the junction varies from germline; a read error may be responsible. The gene calls are TRBV6-1 and TRBJ2-4; no reliable D call. In germline, CDR1 is MNHNS, CDR2 SASEGT. The CDR3 is made up of 14 amino acids. CDR3 region: CASSDGEAKNIQYW. In nucleotides, the CDR3 is TGTGCCAGCAGTGATGGGGAAGCCAAAAACATTCAGTACTGG.

This chain uses TRBV7-9 with TRBJ2-1; weak D call: TRBD2 (6 bases). Germline CDR1 is SEHNR and CDR2 is FQNEAQ (reference sequence). The CDR3 consists of 16 residues. V was shortened by 1 base and J by 6 bases, with 16 bases between the two germline ends. The CDR3: CASSLDTSYQRNEQFF. CDR3 sequence (DNA): TGTGCCAGCAGCTTAGATACTAGCTACCAGCGCAATGAGCAGTTCTTC.

This clonotype was seen at least ten times. The V and J genes are TRBV5-1 and TRBJ1-1; D unresolved. Looked up from germline, CDR1 is SGHRS and CDR2 is YFSETQ. Trimming left V 0 bases short and J 9 bases short, with 15 bases between. This CDR3 is 14 amino acids long. CDR3 in DNA: TGCGCCAGCAGCTTGGACAGCGCCTCCCCACAAGCTTTCTTT. Its translation: CASSLDSASPQAFF. The whole variable domain, filled in from reference TRBV5-1 and TRBJ1-1, reads KAGVTQTPRYLIKTRGQQVTLSCSPISGHRSVSWYQQTPGQGLQFLFEYFSETQRNKGNFPGRFSGRQFSNSRSEMNVSTLELGDSALYLCASSLDSASPQAFFGQGTRLTVV.

The CDR3 loop reads CAGGGAGSGYEQYF. CDR3 bases: TGTGCCGGGGGGGGGGCAGGGTCGGGCTACGAGCAGTACTTC. This chain uses TRBV6-2 or TRBV6-3 with TRBJ2-7; TRBD2 might be the D (7 bases). The CDR3 is 14 residues long. V gave up 11 bases and J gave up 3 bases, with 20 bases separating them. Germline lookup yields CDR1 MNHEY and CDR2 SVGEGT.

This clonotype showed up many times. The chain employs TRBV12-3 or TRBV12-4 and TRBJ2-7, with TRBD2 identical over 9 bases. Trimming removed 0 bases from V and 3 bases from J; junction bases left unmatched: 6. The CDR3 spans 16 residues. Here the CDR3 DNA reads TGTGCCAGCAGTTTAGCCGGGACTAGCCCGAACTACGAGCAGTACTTC. It translates to CASSLAGTSPNYEQYF.

This chain joins TRBV7-8 and TRBJ1-2; no clear D gene. Germline V gene data show CDR1 as SGHVS and CDR2 as FQNEAQ. Trimming cost V 0 bases and J 4 bases, with 9 bases left between them. This CDR3 has 14 amino acids. The CDR3: CASSLAAGSYGYTF. The DNA of the CDR3 is TGTGCCAGCAGCTTAGCCGCGGGATCCTATGGCTACACCTTC.

The V and J genes are TRBV19 and TRBJ2-1, with D tentatively TRBD2 (5 bases). This CDR3 is 13 amino acids long. CDR1 and CDR2 from the germline V gene are LNHDA and SQIVND (reference sequence). The ends were cut back, 3 bases at V and 8 bases at J, with 11 bases in the middle. CDR3 DNA sequence: TGTGCCAGTAGTATGGTAACGAGGGATGAGCAGTTCTTC. Protein: CASSMVTRDEQFF. Complete variable domain (other parts from reference TRBV19 and TRBJ2-1): DGGITQSPKYLFRKEGQNVTLSCEQNLNHDAMYWYRQDPGQGLRLIYYSQIVNDFQKGDIAEGYSVSREKKESFPLTVTSAQKNPTAFYLCASSMVTRDEQFFGPGTRLTVL.

About this clonotype: One end of the junction varies from germline; a read error may be responsible. The chain has TRBV24-1 and TRBJ2-5, with D perhaps TRBD1 or TRBD2 (6 bases each). The CDR3 runs to 17 residues. Germline CDR1 and CDR2: KGHDR and SFDVKD. CDR3 sequence: CATSDFGDWRGQGTQYF. CDR3 bases: TGTGCCACCAGTGATTTCGGAGACTGGCGGGGACAAGGGACCCAGTACTTC.

To note about this clonotype: A single base separates this from a much larger clone, so it may be a read error. V is TRBV10-2 and J is TRBJ2-5; 8 positions match TRBD1. The junction had 14 bases not matched to a gene; V was cut back by 6 bases and J by 11 bases. This CDR3 contains 14 residues. Germline lookup yields CDR1 WSHSY and CDR2 SAAADI. CDR3 in DNA: TGCGCCAGCAGCGGACAGGGCACCTACAATGAGCAGTACTTC. It is translated as CASSGQGTYNEQYF.

Many counts were recorded for this clonotype. V and J are TRBV6-2 or TRBV6-3 and TRBJ2-7, with D perhaps matching TRBD1 (6 bases). V lost 7 bases to trimming and J lost 0 bases, with 19 bases between them. In germline, CDR1 is MNHEY, CDR2 SVGEGT. The CDR3 consists of 16 residues. For the CDR3, the DNA is TGTGCCAGCACCCGACTCGGAGGACAGTACTCCTACGAGCAGTACTTC. This sequence encodes CASTRLGGQYSYEQYF.

This rearrangement joins TRBV5-6 to TRBJ2-5; TRBD1 might be the D (5 bases). The V gene's germline CDR1 is SGHDT and CDR2 YYEEEE. This CDR3 has 13 residues. The V and J ends lost 4 bases and 4 bases respectively, with 11 bases between them. The CDR3 spells CASSRQLRETQYF. DNA for the CDR3: TGTGCCAGCAGCCGACAGTTGAGAGAGACCCAGTACTTC.

The V call is TRBV20-1, the J call TRBJ2-7; a possible D gene is TRBD2 (6 bases). The CDR3 totals 12 residues. Per the germline V gene, CDR1 is DFQATT and CDR2 is SNEGSKA (reference sequence). V was trimmed by 5 bases and J by 0 bases, leaving 8 bases between them. The CDR3 is CSAGGASYEQYF. Here the CDR3 DNA reads TGCAGTGCTGGCGGGGCCTCCTACGAGCAGTACTTC.

In its sample, this clonotype was seen a few times. The chain carries TRBV2 and TRBJ1-2, with a possible D match to TRBD1 (5 bases). The CDR3 covers 14 residues. Looked up from germline, CDR1 is SNHLY and CDR2 is FYNNEI. V was clipped by 2 bases and J by 8 bases, with 15 bases between them. This chain's CDR3 is CASSEIRQGKGYTF. CDR3 bases: TGTGCCAGCAGTGAAATCAGGCAGGGTAAAGGCTACACCTTC.